The present T cell receptor (beta chain) was sequenced within a study of blood T cell repertoires in COVID-19. Overall study context: PBMCs, B-cell-depleted T cells, or T cells were the source of the cDNA or gDNA that made up the material.

Authors' analysis steps: Estimation of nucleated cell counts relied on the amplification of reference gene primers. Clones were sequenced by immunoSEQ multiplex PCR, and TCRdb holds only the in-frame ones, with some missing. V, J and clone size reflect that table, while D and trimming were determined from the DNA. The data hold approximately 250,000 clones, with almost 85% observed a single time. The sequence derives from a middle-aged man with acute or convalescent COVID-19. The sequencing input was peripheral blood.

CDR3 nucleotides: TGTGCCAGCAGCCAGGGGGCCAACACTGAAGCTTTCTTT. It translates to CASSQGANTEAFF. The chain joins TRBV11-3 to TRBJ1-1; TRBD1 agrees at 8 bases. V was pared by 5 bases and J by 2 bases, with 1 base of the junction left unmatched. CDR3 length: 13 amino acids. The germline V gene encodes CDR1 SGHNT and CDR2 YENEEA.